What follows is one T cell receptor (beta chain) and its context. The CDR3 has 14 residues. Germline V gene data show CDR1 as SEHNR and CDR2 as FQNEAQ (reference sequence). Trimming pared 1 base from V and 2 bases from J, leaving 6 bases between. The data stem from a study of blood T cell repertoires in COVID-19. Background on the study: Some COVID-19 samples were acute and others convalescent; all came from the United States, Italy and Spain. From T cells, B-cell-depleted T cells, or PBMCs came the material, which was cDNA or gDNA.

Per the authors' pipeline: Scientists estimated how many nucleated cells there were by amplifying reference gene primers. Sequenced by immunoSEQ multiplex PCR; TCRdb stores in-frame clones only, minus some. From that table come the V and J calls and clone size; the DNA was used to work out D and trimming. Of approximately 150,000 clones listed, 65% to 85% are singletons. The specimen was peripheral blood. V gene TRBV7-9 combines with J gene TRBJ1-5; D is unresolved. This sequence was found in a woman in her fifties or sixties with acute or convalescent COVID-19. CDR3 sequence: CASSLVEGNQPQHF. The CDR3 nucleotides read TGTGCCAGCAGCTTAGTAGAGGGCAATCAGCCCCAGCATTTT.